The sequence of this T cell receptor (beta chain) was determined in a study of regulatory T cells in long-lasting Graves disease. Across the whole study: Persistent cases took antithyroid drugs over 5 years and stayed TSH receptor antibody positive. Study conclusions and caveats: The small sample size may have reduced accuracy. Persistent disease showed a preference for TRBV28, TRBJ1-2 and TRBJ2-5.

V was pared by 1 base and J by 4 bases, with 17 bases between. Germline CDR1 and CDR2: SGHAT and FQNNGV. The CDR3 extends over 16 amino acids. A note on this clonotype: Its cognate antigen is unknown.

The TCR beta library used iRepertoire HTBI primers with Arm-PCR amplification of CDR3. TCRdb reanalysed the multiplex PCR reads using MiXCR and keeps one entry per CDR3 protein. The sample gives about 290,000 distinct CDR3 sequences, 22% of which show up once; about 56% is in the top ten. As to time point: persistent/refractory GD, antithyroid drugs over 5 years with positive TRAb. Researchers made the TCR library from RNA that was extracted from PBMCs. Recruitment took place at an endocrinology department in Xi'an, China. The chain recombines TRBV11-2 with TRBJ2-7; perhaps D is TRBD1 or TRBD2 (5 bases each). The receptor's source is a female donor with Graves disease. Material: peripheral blood mononuclear cells (PBMCs), obtained when the disease was refractory, from a patient treated with antithyroid drugs. The CDR3 sequence is CASSLGASGEGYEQYF. The CDR3 DNA reads TGTGCCAGCAGCTTAGGTGCGAGTGGAGAGGGGTACGAGCAGTACTTC.